The sequence of this T cell receptor (beta chain) was determined in a study of blood T cell repertoires in COVID-19. Turning to the study itself: T cells, B-cell-depleted T cells, or PBMCs supplied cDNA or gDNA.

Germline V CDR1 and CDR2: SGHDN, FVKESK. The CDR3 has 15 residues. With V trimmed by 0 bases and J by 8 bases, 6 bases remained unmatched. Everyone who took part was roughly 18 to 100 years old, and they came from 20 to 25 US areas. Clinical history as reported by participants underpinned cohort assignment. In its sample, this clone was seen once. Under the authors' procedure: For nucleated cells, counts were estimated from reference gene primer amplification. Only in-frame clones appear in the TCRdb table, and some are missing; sequencing was by immunoSEQ multiplex PCR. Clone size and V and J calls were adopted from that table, with D and trimming inferred from the DNA. Among about 180,000 clones, 85% were seen once, and the ten largest hold 6.2%.

Sequenced: PBMCs or T cells enriched from blood (not recorded which). The J gene is TRBJ2-2, the V gene TRBV14, with 7 bases fitting TRBD1. The origin of this receptor is a man aged 35-49 years who had recovered from COVID-19. The CDR3 is CASSQEQGNVGELFF. In DNA form, the CDR3 reads TGTGCCAGCAGCCAAGAACAGGGGAATGTTGGGGAGCTGTTTTTT.